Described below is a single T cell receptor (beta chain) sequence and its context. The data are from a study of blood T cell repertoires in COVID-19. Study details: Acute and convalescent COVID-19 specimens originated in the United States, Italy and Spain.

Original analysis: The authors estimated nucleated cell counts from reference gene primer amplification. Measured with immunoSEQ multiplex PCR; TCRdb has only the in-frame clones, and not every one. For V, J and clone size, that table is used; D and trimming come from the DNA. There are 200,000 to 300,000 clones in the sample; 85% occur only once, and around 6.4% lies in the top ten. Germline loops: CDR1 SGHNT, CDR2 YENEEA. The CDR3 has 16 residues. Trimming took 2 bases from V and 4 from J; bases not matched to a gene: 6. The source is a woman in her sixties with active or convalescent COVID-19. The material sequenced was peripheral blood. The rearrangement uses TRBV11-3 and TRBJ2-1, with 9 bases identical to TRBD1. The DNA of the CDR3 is TGTGCCAGCAGCTTATCTACCGGGACAGGGTACAATGAGCAGTTCTTC. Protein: CASSLSTGTGYNEQFF.